This T cell receptor beta chain was identified during a study of cytomegalovirus exposure and HLA in healthy donors. Findings and caveats of the study: Testing in vitro showed a few CMV-associated chains specific for CMV antigens. Exclusion as indistinguishable affected some V segments, including TRBV6-2 and TRBV6-3. Sequencing had likely introduced a cluster of highly shared sequence variants as an artifact.

V was clipped by 3 bases and J by 8 bases, with 16 bases between them. The CDR3 spans 14 residues. CDR1 and CDR2 from the germline V gene are GTSNPN and SVGIG (reference sequence). This clone was recorded a few times. The antigen is not known. With 60 Vbeta and 13 Jbeta primers, the PCR was carried out. Produced via immunoSEQ multiplex PCR; TCRdb's table is partial and in-frame only. This table has 45,000 to 55,000 clones, about three quarters appearing once. This clonotype originated in a man between 25 and 39 years old in good health and CMV-seropositive. The gene calls are TRBV30 and TRBJ1-4; tentative D call: TRBD1 (6 bases). What was sequenced was PBMCs. For the CDR3, the DNA is TGTGCCTGGAGGGCAGGGAGGGGGATAGAAAAACTGTTTTTT. It is translated as CAWRAGRGIEKLFF. Variable domain in full (rest from reference TRBV30 and TRBJ1-4): SQTIHQWPATLVQPVGSPLSLECTVEGTSNPNLYWYRQAAGRGLQLLFYSVGIGQISSEVPQNLSASRPQDRQFILSSKKLLLSDSGFYLCAWRAGRGIEKLFFGSGTQLSVL.